These 31 T cell receptor beta chains originate from one sample sequenced in a study of regulatory T cells in long-lasting Graves disease. The time point was: newly diagnosed GD, antithyroid drugs for less than 3 months. The TCR library was made from RNA extracted from PBMCs. Investigators prepared the TCR beta libraries by applying iRepertoire HTBI primers and Arm-PCR of CDR3 regions. TCRdb reprocessed the multiplex PCR reads via MiXCR and lists one record per CDR3 protein. The sample lists under 300,000 distinct CDR3 sequences; 20% to 25% were seen once. The sequencing here drew on peripheral blood mononuclear cells (PBMCs), taken at new diagnosis, from a patient treated with antithyroid drugs. The receptor set was obtained from a female donor with Graves disease.

This clonotype appeared a few times. One junction end does not reproduce the germline sequence, and a read error may be involved. The V gene is TRBV10-1, the J gene TRBJ2-1, with 7 positions matching TRBD1. The CDR3 extends over 13 amino acids. Germline assignment: CDR1 WNHNN and CDR2 SYGVQD (reference sequence). The CDR3 DNA follows: TGCGCCAGCAGTGATAGGGAACACAGGGGAATAGTCTTC. This sequence encodes CASSDREHRGIVF.

This clonotype was seen ten or more times. V usage is TRBV6-1 and J usage is TRBJ1-4, with 9 bases aligning to TRBD1. Germline V gene sequence: CDR1 MNHNS, CDR2 SASEGT. The CDR3 is 15 amino acids. J was trimmed by 8 bases and V by 6 bases; bases with no gene match: 10. The CDR3 here is CASREYGTGKEKLFF. CDR3 sequence (DNA): TGTGCCAGCAGGGAGTACGGGACAGGGAAGGAAAAACTGTTTTTT.

This clonotype was recorded at least ten times. This chain uses TRBV3-1 with TRBJ2-7; 7 nucleotides align to TRBD1. CDR1 and CDR2 from the germline V gene are LGHDT and YNNKEL (reference sequence). The CDR3 is 15 amino acids. Trimming took 4 bases from V and 0 from J; bases not matched to a gene: 6. The CDR3 sequence: CASSPRQGSSYEQYF. CDR3 DNA sequence: TGTGCCAGCAGCCCGCGACAGGGCAGCTCCTACGAGCAGTACTTC.

This clonotype occurred many times. The chain links TRBV19 to TRBJ1-5, with D perhaps TRBD1 (6 bases). Trimming took 3 bases from V and 0 from J, leaving 12 bases between them. The CDR3 has 16 residues. From germline, CDR1 is LNHDA and CDR2 SQIVND (reference sequence). CDR3 in amino acids: CASSMGQGNSNQPQHF. The CDR3 DNA follows: TGTGCCAGTAGTATGGGCCAGGGGAATAGCAATCAGCCCCAGCATTTT.

The gene calls are TRBV6-5 and TRBJ1-5; no definite D call. Germline V gene sequence: CDR1 MNHEY, CDR2 SVGAGI. The ends were cut back, 1 base at V and 1 base at J, with 11 bases in the middle. This CDR3 has 16 amino acids. CDR3 in amino acids: CASSYFSGMSNQPQHF. The CDR3 bases are TGTGCCAGCAGTTACTTTTCAGGAATGAGCAATCAGCCCCAGCATTTT.

This clonotype has a count of ten or more. This chain connects TRBV6-1 to TRBJ1-2; D is undetermined. Looked up from germline, CDR1 is MNHNS and CDR2 is SASEGT. This CDR3 comprises 12 residues. With 6 bases removed from V and 4 bases from J, the gap between germline ends came to 9 bases. Written as DNA, the CDR3 is TGTGCCAGCAGCCCCCCTAGCTATGGCTACACCTTC. It encodes CASSPPSYGYTF.

In regard to this clonotype: A much larger clone is a single base away; this may be a read error. The missing conserved phenylalanine or tryptophan at the end of this CDR3 makes a read error likely. The genes are TRBV9 and TRBJ1-2; the D is unclear. This CDR3 contains 14 residues. Trimming pared 5 bases from V and 4 bases from J, leaving 15 bases between. Germline V lookup: CDR1 SGDLS, CDR2 YYNGEE. The CDR3 DNA is TGTGCCAGCAGTGAAGGGCAGCTATTCTATGGCTACACCTTA. This sequence encodes CASSEGQLFYGYTL.

The rearrangement links TRBV7-2 to TRBJ1-2, with D unclear. V was cut by 6 bases and J by 12 bases, with 17 bases left in between. Germline CDR1 and CDR2: SGHTA and FQGNSA. This CDR3 contains 12 residues. The CDR3 sequence is CASSLSLSPHTF. The CDR3 nucleotides read TGTGCCAGCAGTTTATCCCTCAGTCCGCACACCTTC.

Concerning this clonotype: A far larger clone is one base from this, pointing to a likely read error. V is TRBV6-2 or TRBV6-3 and J is TRBJ2-5; 9 bases are a match to TRBD2. The germline V gene has CDR1 MNHEY and CDR2 SVGEGT. Trimming took 0 bases from V and 11 from J; bases not matched to a gene: 19. The CDR3 spans 18 residues. The CDR3, as DNA: TGTGCCAGCAGTTACTCGAGGCCCCTAGCGGGGACGTACAATGAGCAGTACTTC. As protein: CASSYSRPLAGTYNEQYF.

The V call is TRBV4-2, the J call TRBJ2-7; 9 nucleotides line up with TRBD2. Trimming took 1 base from V and 6 from J; bases not matched to a gene: 7. The germline V gene has CDR1 LGHNA and CDR2 YNFKEQ. The CDR3 totals 15 residues. The DNA for the CDR3 is TGTGCCAGCAGCCAAGGAGCGGGGGGCCCGGGCGAGCAGTACTTC. Translated, it gives CASSQGAGGPGEQYF.

The V call is TRBV12-3 or TRBV12-4, the J call TRBJ1-1; tentative D call: TRBD1 (6 bases). V shed 0 bases and J shed 7 bases, with 18 bases lying between them. The CDR3 length is 16 residues. The CDR3 is CASSLAGGRGRGEAFF. DNA for the CDR3: TGTGCCAGCAGTTTAGCAGGGGGTCGGGGGCGCGGTGAAGCTTTCTTT.

This clonotype came up a few times. The chain has TRBV30 and TRBJ2-6; D is ambiguous. The CDR3 length is 14 residues. The germline CDR1 and CDR2 sequences are GTSNPN and SVGIG (reference sequence). Trimming removed 1 base at V and 1 base at J, with 5 bases between. The CDR3: CAWSAQSGANVLTF. The CDR3 DNA follows: TGTGCCTGGAGTGCCCAGTCTGGGGCCAACGTCCTGACTTTC.

At least ten counts were recorded for this clonotype. The CDR3 DNA is TGTGCCAGCAGCTCTAGAGGGGCGGAGGGTGAGCAGTTCTTC. It codes for CASSSRGAEGEQFF. The J gene is TRBJ2-1, the V gene TRBV11-2, with TRBD2 as a possible D gene (6 bases). Between the trimmed V and J ends, which lost 4 bases and 9 bases, there was a span of 16 bases. The CDR3 extends over 14 amino acids. The germline V gene has CDR1 SGHAT and CDR2 FQNNGV.

The sample holds many counts of this clonotype. The chain uses TRBV6-5 and TRBJ1-3; the D gene is possibly TRBD1 (6 bases). Germline loops: CDR1 MNHEY, CDR2 SVGAGI. The CDR3 extends over 17 amino acids. V was shortened by 0 bases and J by 3 bases, with 15 bases between the two germline ends. The CDR3, as DNA: TGTGCCAGCAGTTACTCAATGGAGGGCAGGGGTGGAAACACCATATATTTT. Translation gives CASSYSMEGRGGNTIYF.

This clonotype has a count of ten or more. This chain joins TRBV5-5 and TRBJ1-1, with D unresolved. With 0 bases removed from V and 0 bases from J, the gap between germline ends came to 12 bases. Germline-derived CDR1 and CDR2 are SGHKS and YYEKEE (reference sequence). This CDR3 is 16 amino acids long. CDR3 amino acids: CASSLAFGSMNTEAFF. The CDR3 DNA reads TGTGCCAGCAGCTTGGCATTTGGATCTATGAACACTGAAGCTTTCTTT.

The sample holds many counts of this clonotype. The rearrangement joins TRBV12-3 or TRBV12-4 to TRBJ1-6; D gene ambiguous. This CDR3 has 11 residues. The ends were cut back, 5 bases at V and 13 bases at J, with 9 bases in the middle. This CDR3 reads CASSQTFPLHF. CDR3 DNA: TGTGCCAGCAGTCAAACTTTTCCCCTCCACTTT.

This sequence joins TRBV16 and TRBJ2-5, with D perhaps assigned TRBD1 or TRBD2 (5 bases each). V was shortened by 4 bases and J by 5 bases, with 20 bases between the two germline ends. Germline CDR1 is KGHSY and CDR2 is FQNENV. The CDR3 spans 16 residues. CDR3 in DNA: TGTGCCAGCAGCCGATCACCCCGGGGCCTGTGGGAGACCCAGTACTTC. Its protein product is CASSRSPRGLWETQYF.

This clonotype was observed at least ten times. The chain has TRBV29-1 and TRBJ2-1; D unresolved. Germline lookup yields CDR1 SQVTM and CDR2 ANQGSEA. V was pared by 7 bases and J by 10 bases, with 11 bases between. There are 10 residues in the CDR3. CDR3 sequence (DNA): TGCAGCGCCATAACTACGGAGCAGTTCTTC. This sequence encodes CSAITTEQFF.

This clonotype was observed many times. This chain links TRBV7-2 with TRBJ2-2; a possible D gene is TRBD1 (5 bases). Germline CDR1 and CDR2: SGHTA and FQGNSA. The CDR3 consists of 16 residues. Trimming shortened V by 5 bases and J by 4 bases, and 17 bases separated the two germline ends. The CDR3: CASSRTPLGSTGELFF. DNA for the CDR3: TGTGCCAGCAGCCGGACACCCCTAGGCAGCACCGGGGAGCTGTTTTTT.

This clonotype showed up many times. The rearrangement joins TRBV3-1 to TRBJ2-1; the D is unclear. CDR1 and CDR2 from the germline V gene are LGHDT and YNNKEL (reference sequence). The V and J ends lost 3 bases and 2 bases respectively, with 8 bases between them. The CDR3 covers 14 residues. The CDR3 DNA is TGTGCCAGCAGCCATGTTGGAGCCTACAATGAGCAGTTCTTC. It specifies CASSHVGAYNEQFF.

This clonotype was counted at least ten times. The rearrangement uses TRBV28 and TRBJ2-3, with D tentatively TRBD2 (6 bases). V was clipped by 3 bases and J by 2 bases, with 12 bases between them. The CDR3 consists of 15 residues. CDR1 is MDHEN, CDR2 SYDVKM, per germline. Written as DNA, the CDR3 is TGTGCCAGCAGTTTTGAGGCGGGATTCACAGATACGCAGTATTTT. Protein product: CASSFEAGFTDTQYF.

The gene calls are TRBV12-5 and TRBJ2-5, with 13 bases lining up with TRBD2. The CDR3 is 15 residues long. Germline-derived CDR1 and CDR2 are LGHNT and FRNRAP. Trimming at V came to 6 bases and at J to 3 bases, leaving 4 bases not matched to a gene. The CDR3 protein is CASGSGLAGKETQYF. The CDR3 region has the DNA TGTGCTAGTGGCTCGGGACTAGCGGGAAAAGAGACCCAGTACTTC.

This clonotype was found once. V is TRBV11-2 and J is TRBJ2-7; D remains unclear. Germline CDR1 SGHAT, CDR2 FQNNGV. Trimming took off 5 bases at V and 4 bases at J, with 12 bases between the two ends. CDR3 length: 13 residues. CDR3 in DNA: TGTGCCAGCAGCGTCTCCAATCGGTACGAGCAGTACTTC. Translation: CASSVSNRYEQYF.

Regarding this clonotype: Since a far larger clone is one base different, this is likely a read error. V is TRBV10-3 and J is TRBJ2-3; no definite D call. CDR1 and CDR2 from the germline V gene are ENHRY and SYGVKD. CDR3 length: 10 amino acids. V gave up 4 bases and J gave up 9 bases, with 5 bases separating them. As DNA, the CDR3 is TGTGCCATCAGTGTCGCGACGCAGTATTTT. This codes for CAISVATQYF.

This clonotype was recorded at least ten times. The V gene is TRBV18, the J gene TRBJ1-5, with 9 bases aligning to TRBD1. CDR3 length: 14 residues. V trimming: 6 bases; J trimming: 6 bases; junction bases outside the gene matches: 6. Germline V gene sequence: CDR1 KGHSH, CDR2 LQKENI. The CDR3 sequence: CASSRTGDGQPQHF. CDR3 DNA: TGTGCCAGCTCGAGGACAGGGGATGGTCAGCCCCAGCATTTT.

V is TRBV9 and J is TRBJ2-5; maybe TRBD1 (6 bases). The CDR3 totals 15 residues. The germline V and J ends were trimmed by 3 bases and 1 base, with 13 bases remaining between them. The germline CDR1 and CDR2 sequences are SGDLS and YYNGEE. CDR3 bases: TGTGCCAGCAGCGCGCCCGCAGGGGCCCAAGAGACCCAGTACTTC. It translates to CASSAPAGAQETQYF.

This clonotype was observed at least ten times. V and J are TRBV12-3 or TRBV12-4 and TRBJ2-7; a possible D gene is TRBD2 (5 bases). The CDR3 length is 14 residues. Trimming took 4 bases from V and 2 from J, leaving 12 bases between them. The CDR3 sequence: CASSSTSRTYEQYF. DNA for the CDR3: TGTGCCAGCAGTTCTACTAGTCGGACCTACGAGCAGTACTTC.

Ten or more counts support this clonotype. CDR3 residues: CASDRTGTYGYTF. For the CDR3, the DNA is TGTGCCAGTGACCGGACAGGGACCTATGGCTACACCTTC. V gene TRBV2 combines with J gene TRBJ1-2; 8 bases are a match to TRBD1. Germline trimming cut 9 bases from V and 4 bases from J; bases unmatched to any gene: 7. The CDR3 totals 13 residues. Germline CDR1 and CDR2: SNHLY and FYNNEI.

Many counts were recorded for this clonotype. Here the CDR3 reads CASSSGLAGVRETQYF. As DNA, the CDR3 is TGTGCCAGCAGTTCGGGACTAGCGGGAGTAAGAGAGACCCAGTACTTC. The chain carries TRBV12-3 or TRBV12-4 and TRBJ2-5, with 14 bases fitting TRBD2. J lost 4 bases, V lost 4 bases, and 5 bases had no gene match. This CDR3 is built from 16 residues.

In the case of this clonotype: A read error likely explains this, since a far larger clone differs by one base. V gene TRBV6-1 combines with J gene TRBJ2-5; a possible D gene is TRBD1 (5 bases). The last part of the DNA fits TRBJ2-1 better; the J call may be wrong. The length of the CDR3 is 14 residues. In germline, CDR1 is MNHNS, CDR2 SASEGT. This CDR3 reads CASSYNGACNEQFF. CDR3 DNA: TGTGCCAGCAGTTACAATGGGGCCTGCAATGAGCAGTTCTTC.

This chain uses TRBV12-3 or TRBV12-4 with TRBJ2-1; 7 positions match TRBD2. J lost 4 bases, V lost 8 bases, and 20 bases had no gene match. The CDR3 has 18 residues. The CDR3, as DNA: TGTGCCAGCGCCCTCCGGATACGGGAGGCCTACTCATACAATGAGCAGTTCTTC. Translation gives CASALRIREAYSYNEQFF.